The 3 T cell receptor beta chains presented below share a single source sample, sequenced in a study of T cells in Graves' hyperthyroidism and ophthalmopathy. Template material for amplifying TCR beta CDR3 regions consisted of RNA transcripts. HTBI primers drove first-round RT-PCR of the TCR CDR3. TCRdb re-called the multiplex PCR reads through MiXCR, storing one row per CDR3 protein. The sample contains roughly 570,000 distinct CDR3 sequences, approximately 15% of which appear only once. Material: blood. The receptors derive from a woman in her twenties or thirties with Graves' hyperthyroidism.

The chain carries TRBV20-1 and TRBJ1-5; 9 nucleotides line up with TRBD1. Germline V gives CDR1 DFQATT, CDR2 SNEGSKA (reference sequence). The CDR3 consists of 14 residues. J gave up 4 bases and V 6 bases, and 7 bases lay outside the gene matches. This chain's CDR3 is CSAGDRVPNQPQHF. DNA of the CDR3: TGCAGTGCCGGGGACAGGGTTCCAAATCAGCCCCAGCATTTT.

The CDR3 sequence is CASSYLGNQLNTEAFF. Here the CDR3 DNA reads TGTGCCAGCAGTTACTTGGGCAACCAATTGAACACTGAAGCTTTCTTT. The chain links TRBV6-5 to TRBJ1-1; no clear D gene. Trimming shortened V by 1 base and J by 0 bases, and 12 bases separated the two germline ends. Germline V gene data show CDR1 as MNHEY and CDR2 as SVGAGI. CDR3 length: 16 residues.

To note about this clonotype: With a much larger clone just one base away, this may be a read error. The gene calls are TRBV28 and TRBJ1-1; TRBD1 agrees at 8 bases. Germline V lookup: CDR1 MDHEN, CDR2 SYDVKM. The CDR3 runs 16 residues. V lost 5 bases to trimming and J lost 3 bases; unmatched junction nucleotides: 11. In DNA form, the CDR3 reads TGTGCCAGCAGTCCGCCCCCAGGGGGCCTGTACACTGAAGCTTTCTTT. Translating gives CASSPPPGGLYTEAFF.